Listed here are 31 T cell receptor beta chains from one sample, sequenced in a study of blood T cell repertoires in COVID-19. The assay was immunoSEQ multiplex PCR, and TCRdb's table has in-frame clones only and misses some. The profile covers 160,000 or so clones, with less than 85% appearing a single time and approximately 18% taken by the ten largest. Material: PBMCs or T cells enriched from blood (not recorded which). These receptors came from a man in his 60s who had recovered from COVID-19.

The J gene is TRBJ1-6, the V gene TRBV4-1; TRBD1 agrees at 9 bases. Germline V gene sequence: CDR1 MGHRA, CDR2 YSYEKL. This CDR3 comprises 15 residues. V trimming: 6 bases; J trimming: 14 bases; junction bases outside the gene matches: 14. The CDR3 loop reads CASRSAGQGLGTLHF. The CDR3 coding sequence is TGCGCCAGCAGGTCAGCGGGACAGGGATTGGGAACCCTCCACTTT.

V is TRBV2 and J is TRBJ1-1; D unclear. V was pared by 6 bases and J by 0 bases, with 8 bases between. The germline V gene encodes CDR1 SNHLY and CDR2 FYNNEI. The CDR3 length is 13 residues. The CDR3 spells CASSLYMNTEAFF. The CDR3 DNA reads TGTGCCAGCAGCCTGTACATGAACACTGAAGCTTTCTTT.

This sequence joins TRBV7-3 and TRBJ2-2; maybe TRBD1 (5 bases). The CDR3 runs 15 residues. In germline, CDR1 is SGHTA, CDR2 FQGTGA. The V gene lost 1 base and the J gene lost 1 base, with 7 bases spanning the gap. DNA of the CDR3: TGTGCCAGCAGCTTAAACAGGCAGAACACCGGGGAGCTGTTTTTT. This encodes CASSLNRQNTGELFF. Together with reference TRBV7-3 and TRBJ2-2, the CDR3 gives the full variable domain: GAGVSQTPSNKVTEKGKYVELRCDPISGHTALYWYRQSLGQGPEFLIYFQGTGAADDSGLPNDRFFAVRPEGSVSTLKIQRTERGDSAVYLCASSLNRQNTGELFFGEGSRLTVL.

In its sample, this clone was seen a few times. The CDR3 sequence: CATSDSAGPGNTIYF. Here the CDR3 DNA reads TGTGCCACCAGTGATTCAGCAGGGCCGGGAAACACCATATATTTT. The chain carries TRBV24-1 and TRBJ1-3; the D gene is possibly TRBD1 (5 bases). V shed 2 bases and J shed 4 bases, with 11 bases lying between them. CDR1 KGHDR and CDR2 SFDVKD come from the germline V gene. CDR3 length equals 15 residues.

V and J are TRBV2 and TRBJ2-2; 8 bases fit TRBD2. The CDR3 extends over 15 amino acids. The V gene's germline CDR1 is SNHLY and CDR2 FYNNEI. Trimming removed 4 bases from V and 10 bases from J; junction bases left unmatched: 11. CDR3 coding DNA: TGTGCCAGCAGTGTCGGAGGGACGGGGGGGATGGAGCTGTTTTTT. Its protein product is CASSVGGTGGMELFF.

The rearrangement joins TRBV7-9 to TRBJ1-5; D might be TRBD1 (6 bases). Germline CDR1 SEHNR, CDR2 FQNEAQ (reference sequence). Trimming left V 1 base short and J 6 bases short, with 16 bases between. This CDR3 is 16 amino acids long. The CDR3, as DNA: TGTGCCAGCAGCTTAGAGGGCGGGGGCGCGTCTCAGCCCCAGCATTTT. Amino acids: CASSLEGGGASQPQHF. The whole variable domain, filled in from reference TRBV7-9 and TRBJ1-5, reads DTGVSQNPRHKITKRGQNVTFRCDPISEHNRLYWYRQTLGQGPEFLTYFQNEAQLEKSRLLSDRFSAERPKGSFSTLEIQRTEQGDSAMYLCASSLEGGGASQPQHFGDGTRLSIL.

This chain connects TRBV29-1 to TRBJ2-3, with 11 bases matching TRBD1. The V and J ends lost 7 bases and 10 bases, in that order; junction bases with no gene match: 7. The CDR3 runs to 12 residues. Germline lookup yields CDR1 SQVTM and CDR2 ANQGSEA. The CDR3 nucleotides are TGCAGCGGGCGGGGACAGGGGGGTCCGCAGTATTTT. Translation: CSGRGQGGPQYF.

The rearrangement links TRBV3-1 (or the pseudogene TRBV3-2) to TRBJ1-4; 10 positions agree with TRBD1. From germline, CDR1 is LGHDT and CDR2 YNNKEL (reference sequence). With V trimmed by 5 bases and J by 4 bases, 4 bases remained unmatched. This CDR3 comprises 15 residues. The CDR3 loop is CASSGRTGGNEKLFF. CDR3 in DNA: TGTGCCAGCAGCGGACGGACAGGGGGTAATGAAAAACTGTTTTTT.

The rearrangement joins TRBV9 to TRBJ1-2, with 9 nucleotides matching TRBD1. From germline, CDR1 is SGDLS and CDR2 YYNGEE. The CDR3 consists of 20 residues. With V trimmed by 0 bases and J by 7 bases, 22 bases remained unmatched. CDR3 DNA: TGTGCCAGCAGCGTAGTAGCTACCCAACCCATGGACAGGGGATTGGGTGGCTACACCTTC. It yields the protein CASSVVATQPMDRGLGGYTF.

This clone showed up just a few times. The chain joins TRBV27 to TRBJ2-2; no reliable D call. V dropped 2 bases and J dropped 4 bases, with 2 bases sitting between them. The CDR3 length is 12 residues. The germline V gene has CDR1 MNHEY and CDR2 SMNVEV (reference sequence). DNA of the CDR3: TGTGCCAGCAGTTTACTCACCGGGGAGCTGTTTTTT. This translates into CASSLLTGELFF.

This clone was detected once. The CDR3 region is CASSLTGLAASQETQYF. Written as DNA, the CDR3 is TGTGCCAGCAGCTTAACCGGTTTGGCAGCGTCTCAAGAGACCCAGTACTTC. V usage is TRBV7-3 and J usage is TRBJ2-5; D remains unclear. V was shortened by 0 bases and J by 2 bases, with 16 bases between the two germline ends. In germline, CDR1 is SGHTA, CDR2 FQGTGA. The CDR3 length is 17 residues.

This clone was recorded only once. The chain links TRBV27 to TRBJ2-5; 9 bases fit TRBD1. Germline V CDR1 and CDR2: MNHEY, SMNVEV (reference sequence). V was pared by 5 bases and J by 5 bases, with 3 bases of the junction left unmatched. The CDR3 covers 13 residues. The CDR3 reads CASSHGTGETQYF. CDR3 coding DNA: TGTGCCAGCAGTCATGGGACAGGGGAGACCCAGTACTTC.

This clone was found a few times. V is TRBV20-1 and J is TRBJ1-2, with D possibly matching TRBD1 (5 bases). CDR1 and CDR2 from the germline V gene are DFQATT and SNEGSKA (reference sequence). V lost 3 bases to trimming and J lost 3 bases, with 8 bases between them. The CDR3 is made up of 12 amino acids. CDR3 coding DNA: TGCAGTGCTAGTAAACAGGACTATGGCTACACCTTC. Translation gives CSASKQDYGYTF.

V usage is TRBV27 and J usage is TRBJ2-5; 8 bases line up with TRBD1. Germline-derived CDR1 and CDR2 are MNHEY and SMNVEV (reference sequence). This CDR3 is 18 amino acids long. V lost 7 bases to trimming and J lost 1 base; unmatched junction nucleotides: 17. In DNA form, the CDR3 reads TGTGCCAGCAAGGGATCATGGACAGGGCAAATGACCCAAGAGACCCAGTACTTC. Amino acid sequence: CASKGSWTGQMTQETQYF.

V and J are TRBV29-1 and TRBJ2-3; 13 bases align to TRBD2. This CDR3 contains 16 residues. J lost 5 bases, V lost 4 bases, and 9 bases had no gene match. Looked up from germline, CDR1 is SQVTM and CDR2 is ANQGSEA. CDR3 amino acids: CSVVSTSGGLGDTQYF. The DNA of the CDR3 is TGCAGCGTTGTATCGACTAGCGGGGGGCTGGGAGATACGCAGTATTTT.

This chain uses TRBV6-1 with TRBJ2-7, with TRBD2 as a possible D gene (5 bases). In germline, CDR1 is MNHNS, CDR2 SASEGT. CDR3 size: 12 residues. Trimming shortened V by 6 bases and J by 6 bases, and 12 bases separated the two germline ends. CDR3 sequence reads: CASSLLESEQYF. CDR3 DNA sequence: TGTGCCAGCAGCCTACTAGAATCCGAGCAGTACTTC.

The chain carries TRBV19 and TRBJ2-3, with D tentatively TRBD2 (5 bases). Trimming took off 3 bases at V and 2 bases at J, with 9 bases between the two ends. From germline, CDR1 is LNHDA and CDR2 SQIVND (reference sequence). This CDR3 is 14 amino acids long. Written as DNA, the CDR3 is TGTGCCAGTAGTATCTCGCGGGTCACAGATACGCAGTATTTT. It encodes CASSISRVTDTQYF.

The rearrangement joins TRBV7-3 to TRBJ2-5; 9 nucleotides match TRBD2. This CDR3 spans 13 amino acids. The trim removed 4 bases at V and 7 bases at J, leaving 4 bases unmatched. CDR1 and CDR2 (germline): SGHTA, FQGTGA. CDR3 region: CASSSSGEGTQYF. DNA for the CDR3: TGTGCCAGCAGCTCTAGCGGGGAGGGGACCCAGTACTTC.

The chain carries TRBV7-8 and TRBJ1-2; D not resolved. V lost 3 bases, J lost 0 bases, and 5 bases lay in between. This CDR3 is 13 amino acids long. In germline, CDR1 is SGHVS, CDR2 FQNEAQ. CDR3: CASSLQANYGYTF. CDR3 DNA sequence: TGTGCCAGCAGCTTGCAGGCTAACTATGGCTACACCTTC.

The gene calls are TRBV4-1 and TRBJ1-5, with TRBD1 as a possible D gene (6 bases). Germline V gene sequence: CDR1 MGHRA, CDR2 YSYEKL. V was shortened by 5 bases and J by 5 bases, with 10 bases between the two germline ends. The CDR3 totals 13 residues. The CDR3 nucleotides are TGCGCCAGCAGCGTACAGGGAGATCAGCCCCAGCATTTT. Translation: CASSVQGDQPQHF.

This chain joins TRBV18 and TRBJ2-1, with 7 bases lining up with TRBD1. V lost 3 bases to trimming and J lost 3 bases; unmatched junction nucleotides: 5. Germline V CDR1 and CDR2: KGHSH, LQKENI. CDR3 length: 15 amino acids. The CDR3 nucleotides read TGTGCCAGCTCACCTGACAGGGTGCGCTACAATGAGCAGTTCTTC. Translated, it gives CASSPDRVRYNEQFF.

The chain combines TRBV29-1 with TRBJ2-5; 10 bases align to TRBD1. CDR1 SQVTM and CDR2 ANQGSEA come from the germline V gene. The length of the CDR3 is 17 residues. Germline trimming cut 6 bases from V and 0 bases from J; bases unmatched to any gene: 13. CDR3 residues: CSVIRDRGGRDQETQYF. The CDR3 DNA reads as TGCAGCGTAATCCGGGACAGGGGCGGCCGAGACCAAGAGACCCAGTACTTC.

The chain couples TRBV6-5 to TRBJ1-2; D is uncertain. Trimming pared 0 bases from V and 4 bases from J, leaving 9 bases between. Germline V gives CDR1 MNHEY, CDR2 SVGAGI. CDR3 size: 14 residues. The CDR3 nucleotides are TGTGCCAGCAGTTACTCGAGTCACCTCTATGGCTACACCTTC. Its protein is CASSYSSHLYGYTF.

The chain has TRBV11-3 and TRBJ2-7; D remains ambiguous. Germline V lookup: CDR1 SGHNT, CDR2 YENEEA. Trimming removed 5 bases from V and 1 base from J, with 12 bases in between. This CDR3 is 14 amino acids long. The CDR3 is CASSMAQRSYEQYF. CDR3 in DNA: TGTGCCAGCAGCATGGCCCAGAGGTCCTACGAGCAGTACTTC.

The rearrangement links TRBV19 to TRBJ2-3, with D perhaps matching TRBD2 (5 bases). The V end lost 8 bases, the J end lost 6 bases, and 12 bases lay between the germline ends. CDR1 is LNHDA and CDR2 is SQIVND in the germline V gene (reference sequence). This CDR3 is built from 12 residues. CDR3 DNA sequence: TGTGCCAGTCGCCGGGATCACGATACGCAGTATTTT. It encodes CASRRDHDTQYF.

The CDR3 DNA follows: TGTGCCAGCAGCGCCGGACAGGACCCTAATCAGCCCCAGCATTTT. Its protein product is CASSAGQDPNQPQHF. This chain joins TRBV9 and TRBJ1-5; 7 bases match TRBD1. There are 15 residues in the CDR3. Looked up from germline, CDR1 is SGDLS and CDR2 is YYNGEE. J was trimmed by 4 bases and V by 3 bases; bases with no gene match: 7.

V usage is TRBV7-8 and J usage is TRBJ1-5, with 8 bases identical to TRBD1. Germline loops: CDR1 SGHVS, CDR2 FQNEAQ. The CDR3 is made up of 15 amino acids. V shed 0 bases and J 6 bases; nucleotides not matched to a gene: 4. DNA for the CDR3: TGTGCCAGCAGCTTAGCAGCAGGGGGCATTCAGCCCCAGCATTTT. This sequence encodes CASSLAAGGIQPQHF.

The V call is TRBV7-9, the J call TRBJ2-5, with D perhaps matching TRBD1 (5 bases). Germline assignment: CDR1 SEHNR and CDR2 FQNEAQ (reference sequence). The ends were cut back, 2 bases at V and 6 bases at J, with 10 bases in the middle. CDR3 size: 13 residues. The CDR3 loop is CASSLTGVQTQYF. The CDR3 DNA follows: TGTGCCAGCAGCTTAACAGGCGTACAGACCCAGTACTTC.

A single count supports this clone. V gene TRBV27 combines with J gene TRBJ1-3; D not certain. CDR3 size: 14 residues. V was cut by 5 bases and J by 2 bases, with 10 bases left in between. The germline gives CDR1 MNHEY, CDR2 SMNVEV (reference sequence). The CDR3 region is CASSPGEPGNTIYF. CDR3 coding DNA: TGTGCCAGCAGTCCAGGTGAACCTGGAAACACCATATATTTT.

This clone appeared a single time. CDR3 in DNA: TGTGCCAGCAGCTTTATGCAGGGAAGCTCCTACGAGCAGTACTTC. This sequence encodes CASSFMQGSSYEQYF. The chain combines TRBV7-8 with TRBJ2-7; perhaps TRBD1 as D (5 bases). Germline CDR1 is SGHVS and CDR2 is FQNEAQ. CDR3 length: 15 amino acids. Trimming took off 3 bases at V and 0 bases at J, with 12 bases between the two ends.

The chain combines TRBV27 with TRBJ2-1, with D maybe TRBD1 (6 bases). This CDR3 comprises 14 residues. CDR1 is MNHEY and CDR2 is SMNVEV in the germline V gene (reference sequence). Trimming removed 7 bases from V and 4 bases from J, with 14 bases in between. CDR3 DNA sequence: TGTGCCAGCACTCGGGACAAGTTATACAATGAGCAGTTCTTC. Translated: CASTRDKLYNEQFF.